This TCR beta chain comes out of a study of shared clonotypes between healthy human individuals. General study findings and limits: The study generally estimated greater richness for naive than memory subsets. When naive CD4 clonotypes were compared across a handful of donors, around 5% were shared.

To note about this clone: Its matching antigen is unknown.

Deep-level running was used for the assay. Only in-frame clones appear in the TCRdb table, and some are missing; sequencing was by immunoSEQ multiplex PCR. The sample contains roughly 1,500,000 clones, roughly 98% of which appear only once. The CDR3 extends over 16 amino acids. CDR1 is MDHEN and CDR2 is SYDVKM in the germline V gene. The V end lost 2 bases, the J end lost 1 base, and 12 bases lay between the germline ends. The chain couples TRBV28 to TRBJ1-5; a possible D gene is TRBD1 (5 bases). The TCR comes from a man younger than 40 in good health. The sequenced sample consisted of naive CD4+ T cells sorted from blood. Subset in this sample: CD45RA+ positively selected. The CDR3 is CASSLMGEGSNQPQHF. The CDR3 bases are TGTGCCAGCAGTTTAATGGGGGAGGGAAGCAATCAGCCCCAGCATTTT. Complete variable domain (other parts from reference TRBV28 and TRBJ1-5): DVKVTQSSRYLVKRTGEKVFLECVQDMDHENMFWYRQDPGLGLRLIYFSYDVKMKEKGDIPEGYSVSREKKERFSLILESASTNQTSMYLCASSLMGEGSNQPQHFGDGTRLSIL.